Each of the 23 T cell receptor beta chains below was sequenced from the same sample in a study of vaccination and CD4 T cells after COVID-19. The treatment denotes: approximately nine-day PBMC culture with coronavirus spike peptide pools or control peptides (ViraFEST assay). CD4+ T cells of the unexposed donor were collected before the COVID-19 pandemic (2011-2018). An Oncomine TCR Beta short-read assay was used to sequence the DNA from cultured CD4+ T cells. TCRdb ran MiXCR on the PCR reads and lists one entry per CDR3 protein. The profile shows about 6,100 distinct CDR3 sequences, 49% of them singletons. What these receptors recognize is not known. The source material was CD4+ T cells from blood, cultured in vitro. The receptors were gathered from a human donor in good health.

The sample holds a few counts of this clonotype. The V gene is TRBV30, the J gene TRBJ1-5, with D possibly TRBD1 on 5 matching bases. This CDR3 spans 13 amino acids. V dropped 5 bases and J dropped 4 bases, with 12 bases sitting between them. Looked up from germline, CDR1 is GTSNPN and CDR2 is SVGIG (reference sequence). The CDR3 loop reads CAWAGTHNQPQHF. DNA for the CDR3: TGTGCCTGGGCCGGGACCCATAATCAGCCCCAGCATTTT.

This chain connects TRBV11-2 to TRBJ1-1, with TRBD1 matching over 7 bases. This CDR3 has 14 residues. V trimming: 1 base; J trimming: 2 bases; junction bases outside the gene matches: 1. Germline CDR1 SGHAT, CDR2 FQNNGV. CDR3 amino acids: CASSLGQGNTEAFF. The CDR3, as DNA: TGTGCCAGCAGCTTAGGACAGGGAAACACTGAAGCTTTCTTT.

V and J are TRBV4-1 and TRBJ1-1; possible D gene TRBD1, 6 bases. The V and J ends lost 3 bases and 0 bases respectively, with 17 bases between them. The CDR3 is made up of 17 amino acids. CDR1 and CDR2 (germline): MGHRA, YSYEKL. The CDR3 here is CASSHARGTRVNTEAFF. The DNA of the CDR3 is TGCGCCAGCAGCCACGCCCGAGGGACACGGGTGAACACTGAAGCTTTCTTT.

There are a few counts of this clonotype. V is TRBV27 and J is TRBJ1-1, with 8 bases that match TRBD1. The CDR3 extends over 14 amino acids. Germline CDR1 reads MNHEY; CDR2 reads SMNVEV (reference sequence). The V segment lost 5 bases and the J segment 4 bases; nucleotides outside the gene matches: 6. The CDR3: CASSLSTGATEAFF. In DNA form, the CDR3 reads TGTGCCAGCAGTCTTTCGACAGGGGCCACTGAAGCTTTCTTT.

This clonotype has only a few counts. DNA of the CDR3: TGTGCCAGCAGGGACCTAGGTGTAGCGGGGAACTACAATGAGCAGTTCTTC. It encodes CASRDLGVAGNYNEQFF. V gene TRBV25-1 combines with J gene TRBJ2-1; TRBD2 matches 8 bases. There are 17 residues in the CDR3. V lost 6 bases to trimming and J lost 3 bases; unmatched junction nucleotides: 13. Germline CDR1 reads MGHDK; CDR2 reads SYGVNS. Drawing the rest from reference TRBV25-1 and TRBJ2-1, the complete variable domain is EADIYQTPRYLVIGTGKKITLECSQTMGHDKMYWYQQDPGMELHLIHYSYGVNSTEKGDLSSESTVSRIRTEHFPLTLESARPSHTSQYLCASRDLGVAGNYNEQFFGPGTRLTVL.

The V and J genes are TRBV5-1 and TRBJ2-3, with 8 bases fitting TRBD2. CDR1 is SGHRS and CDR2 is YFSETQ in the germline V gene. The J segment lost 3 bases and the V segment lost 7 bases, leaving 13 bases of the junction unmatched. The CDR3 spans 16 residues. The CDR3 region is CASAPRGGGRTDTQYF. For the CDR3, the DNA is TGCGCCAGCGCCCCCCGGGGGGGGGGACGTACAGATACGCAGTATTTT.

Written as DNA, the CDR3 is TGTGCCAGCAGCAAAGCGCCCTTACCCCACCGGGGCTCCTCCCGATATACGCAGTATTTT. It yields the protein CASSKAPLPHRGSSRYTQYF. The chain has TRBV21-1 and TRBJ2-3; the table gives TRBD2 as D, unverified against the DNA. TRBV21-1 is a pseudogene locus. The CDR3 contains 20 residues.

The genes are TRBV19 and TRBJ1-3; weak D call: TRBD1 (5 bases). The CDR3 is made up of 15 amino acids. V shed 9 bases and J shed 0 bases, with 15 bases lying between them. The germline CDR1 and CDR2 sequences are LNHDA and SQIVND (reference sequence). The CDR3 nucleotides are TGTGCCAGCTATCCGGGGGGAGGCTCTGGAAACACCATATATTTT. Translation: CASYPGGGSGNTIYF.

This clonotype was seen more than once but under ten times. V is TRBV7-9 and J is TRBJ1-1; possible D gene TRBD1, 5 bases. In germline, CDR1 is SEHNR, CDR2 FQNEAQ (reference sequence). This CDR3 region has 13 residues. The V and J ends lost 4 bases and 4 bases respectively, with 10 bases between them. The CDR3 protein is CASSSGRFTEAFF. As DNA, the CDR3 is TGTGCCAGCAGCTCGGGGCGGTTCACTGAAGCTTTCTTT.

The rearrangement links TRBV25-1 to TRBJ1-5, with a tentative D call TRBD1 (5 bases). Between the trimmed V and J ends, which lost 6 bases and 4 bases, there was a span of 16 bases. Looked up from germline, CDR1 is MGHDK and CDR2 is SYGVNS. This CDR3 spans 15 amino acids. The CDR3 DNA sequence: TGTGCCAGCAGCCCAGCGGGGGGTTTAAATCAGCCCCAGCATTTT. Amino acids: CASSPAGGLNQPQHF.

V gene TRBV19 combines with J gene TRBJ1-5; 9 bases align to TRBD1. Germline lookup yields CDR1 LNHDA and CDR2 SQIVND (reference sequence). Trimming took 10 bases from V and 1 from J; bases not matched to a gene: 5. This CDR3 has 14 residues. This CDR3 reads CATKQGASNQPQHF. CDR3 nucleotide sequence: TGTGCCACGAAACAGGGGGCGAGCAATCAGCCCCAGCATTTT.

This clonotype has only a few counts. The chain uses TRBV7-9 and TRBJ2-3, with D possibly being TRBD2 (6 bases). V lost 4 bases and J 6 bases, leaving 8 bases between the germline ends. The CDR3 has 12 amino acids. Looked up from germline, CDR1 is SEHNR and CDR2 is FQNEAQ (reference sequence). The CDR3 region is CASSWTMDTQYF. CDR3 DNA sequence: TGTGCCAGCAGCTGGACTATGGATACGCAGTATTTT.

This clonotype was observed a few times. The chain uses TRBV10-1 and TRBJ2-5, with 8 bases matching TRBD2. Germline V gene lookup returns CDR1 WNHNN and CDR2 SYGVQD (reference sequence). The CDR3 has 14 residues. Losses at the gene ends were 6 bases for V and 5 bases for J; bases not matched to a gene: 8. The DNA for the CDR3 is TGCGCCAGCAGCCCAGCGGGGGCTGGGGAGACCCAGTACTTC. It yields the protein CASSPAGAGETQYF.

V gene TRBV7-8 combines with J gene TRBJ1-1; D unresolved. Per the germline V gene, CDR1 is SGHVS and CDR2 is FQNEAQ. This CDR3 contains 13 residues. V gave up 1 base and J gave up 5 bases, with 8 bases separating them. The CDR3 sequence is CASSLERVTEAFF. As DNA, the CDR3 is TGTGCCAGCAGCTTAGAACGGGTTACTGAAGCTTTCTTT.

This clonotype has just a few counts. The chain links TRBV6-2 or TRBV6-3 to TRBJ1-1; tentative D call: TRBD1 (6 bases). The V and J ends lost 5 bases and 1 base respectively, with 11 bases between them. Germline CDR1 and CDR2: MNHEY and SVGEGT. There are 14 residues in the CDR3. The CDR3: CASSLRGTNTEAFF. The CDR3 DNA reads TGTGCCAGCAGTCTCAGGGGAACGAACACTGAAGCTTTCTTT.

CDR3 DNA: TGTGCCAGCAGTTTAGCGGACATCTATAGCAATCAGCCCCAGCATTTT. This sequence encodes CASSLADIYSNQPQHF. The V call is TRBV12-3 or TRBV12-4, the J call TRBJ1-5; weak D call: TRBD1 (5 bases). Trimming cost V 0 bases and J 0 bases, with 9 bases left between them. The CDR3 is 16 amino acids.

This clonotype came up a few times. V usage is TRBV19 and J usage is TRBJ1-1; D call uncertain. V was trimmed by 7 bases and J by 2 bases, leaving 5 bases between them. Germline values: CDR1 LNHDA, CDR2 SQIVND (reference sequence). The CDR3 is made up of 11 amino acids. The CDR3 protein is CASNDNTEAFF. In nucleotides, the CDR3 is TGTGCCAGTAACGATAACACTGAAGCTTTCTTT.

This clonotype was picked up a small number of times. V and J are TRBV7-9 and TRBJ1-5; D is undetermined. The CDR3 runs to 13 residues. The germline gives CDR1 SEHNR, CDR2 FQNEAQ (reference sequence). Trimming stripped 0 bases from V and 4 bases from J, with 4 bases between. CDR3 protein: CASSLALNQPQHF. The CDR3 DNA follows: TGTGCCAGCAGCTTAGCCCTGAATCAGCCCCAGCATTTT.

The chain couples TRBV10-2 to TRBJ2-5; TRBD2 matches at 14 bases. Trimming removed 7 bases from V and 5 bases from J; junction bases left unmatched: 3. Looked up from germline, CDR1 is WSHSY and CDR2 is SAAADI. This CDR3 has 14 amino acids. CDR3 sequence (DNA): TGCGCCAGCAACAGACTAGCGGGGGGGGAGACCCAGTACTTC. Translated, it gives CASNRLAGGETQYF.

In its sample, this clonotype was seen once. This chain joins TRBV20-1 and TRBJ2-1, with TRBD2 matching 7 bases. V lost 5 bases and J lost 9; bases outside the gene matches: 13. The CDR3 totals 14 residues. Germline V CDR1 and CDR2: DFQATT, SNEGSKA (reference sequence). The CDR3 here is CSAPSLGTISEQFF. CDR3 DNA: TGCAGTGCTCCTAGCCTAGGGACTATCAGTGAGCAGTTCTTC.

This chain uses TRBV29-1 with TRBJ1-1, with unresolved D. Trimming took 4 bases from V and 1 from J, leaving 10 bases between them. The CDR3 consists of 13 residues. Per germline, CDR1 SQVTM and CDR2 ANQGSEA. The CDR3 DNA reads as TGCAGCGTTGTAGCTCAGACGAACACTGAAGCTTTCTTT. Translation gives CSVVAQTNTEAFF.

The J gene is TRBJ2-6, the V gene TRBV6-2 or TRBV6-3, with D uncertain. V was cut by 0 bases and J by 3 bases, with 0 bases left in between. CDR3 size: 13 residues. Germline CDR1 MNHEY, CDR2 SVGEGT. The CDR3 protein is CASSYSGANVLTF. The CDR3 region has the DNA TGTGCCAGCAGTTACTCTGGGGCCAACGTCCTGACTTTC.

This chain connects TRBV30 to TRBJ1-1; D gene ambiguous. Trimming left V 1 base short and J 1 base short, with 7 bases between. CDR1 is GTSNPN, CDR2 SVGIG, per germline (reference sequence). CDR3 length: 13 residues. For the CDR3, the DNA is TGTGCCTGGAGTGGCGGTAAGAACACTGAAGCTTTCTTT. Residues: CAWSGGKNTEAFF. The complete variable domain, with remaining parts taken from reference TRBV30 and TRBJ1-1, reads SQTIHQWPATLVQPVGSPLSLECTVEGTSNPNLYWYRQAAGRGLQLLFYSVGIGQISSEVPQNLSASRPQDRQFILSSKKLLLSDSGFYLCAWSGGKNTEAFFGQGTRLTVV.